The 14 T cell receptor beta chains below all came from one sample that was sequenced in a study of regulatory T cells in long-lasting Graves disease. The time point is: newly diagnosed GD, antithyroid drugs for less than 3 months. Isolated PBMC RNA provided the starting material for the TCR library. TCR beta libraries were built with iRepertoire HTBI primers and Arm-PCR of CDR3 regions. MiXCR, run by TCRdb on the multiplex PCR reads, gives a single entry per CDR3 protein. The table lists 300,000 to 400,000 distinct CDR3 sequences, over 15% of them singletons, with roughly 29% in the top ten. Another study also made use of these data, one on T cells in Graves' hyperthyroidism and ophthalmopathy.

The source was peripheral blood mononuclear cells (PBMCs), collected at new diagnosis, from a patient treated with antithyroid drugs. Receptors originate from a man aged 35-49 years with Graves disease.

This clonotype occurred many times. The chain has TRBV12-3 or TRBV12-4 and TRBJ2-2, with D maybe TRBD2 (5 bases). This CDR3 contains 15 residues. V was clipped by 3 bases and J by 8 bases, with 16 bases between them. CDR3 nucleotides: TGTGCCAGCAGTTTGATCGGCCGTCGGGATGGGGAGCTGTTTTTT. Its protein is CASSLIGRRDGELFF.

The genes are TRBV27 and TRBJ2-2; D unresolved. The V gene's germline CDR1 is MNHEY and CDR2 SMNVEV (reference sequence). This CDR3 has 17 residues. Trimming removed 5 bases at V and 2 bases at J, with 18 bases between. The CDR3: CASSLVTYYPNTGELFF. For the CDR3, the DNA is TGTGCCAGCAGTCTAGTGACTTACTACCCTAACACCGGGGAGCTGTTTTTT.

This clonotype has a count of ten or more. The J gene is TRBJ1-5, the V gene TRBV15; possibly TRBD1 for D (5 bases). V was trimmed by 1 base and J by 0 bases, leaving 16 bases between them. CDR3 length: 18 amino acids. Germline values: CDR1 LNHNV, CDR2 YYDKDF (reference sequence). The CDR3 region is CATSRALGGDYSNQPQHF. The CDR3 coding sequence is TGTGCCACCAGCAGAGCCCTGGGAGGGGATTATAGCAATCAGCCCCAGCATTTT.

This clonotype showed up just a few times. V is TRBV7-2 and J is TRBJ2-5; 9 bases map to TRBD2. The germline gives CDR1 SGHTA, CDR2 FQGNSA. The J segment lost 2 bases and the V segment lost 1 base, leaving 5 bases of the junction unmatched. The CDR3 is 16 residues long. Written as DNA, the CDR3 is TGTGCCAGCAGCTTAGTGCATCTAGCGGGACAAGAGACCCAGTACTTC. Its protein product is CASSLVHLAGQETQYF.

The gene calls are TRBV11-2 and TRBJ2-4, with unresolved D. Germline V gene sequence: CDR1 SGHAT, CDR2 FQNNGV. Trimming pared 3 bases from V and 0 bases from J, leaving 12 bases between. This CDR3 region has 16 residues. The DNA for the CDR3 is TGTGCCAGCAGCTTTGGACCTGGATTAGCCAAAAACATTCAGTACTTC. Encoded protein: CASSFGPGLAKNIQYF.

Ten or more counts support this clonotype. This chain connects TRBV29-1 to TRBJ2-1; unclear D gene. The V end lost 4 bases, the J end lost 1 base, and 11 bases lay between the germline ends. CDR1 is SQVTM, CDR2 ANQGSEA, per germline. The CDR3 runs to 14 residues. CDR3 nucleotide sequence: TGCAGCGTTGTCCGGGCCCCTTCCTACAATGAGCAGTTCTTC. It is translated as CSVVRAPSYNEQFF.

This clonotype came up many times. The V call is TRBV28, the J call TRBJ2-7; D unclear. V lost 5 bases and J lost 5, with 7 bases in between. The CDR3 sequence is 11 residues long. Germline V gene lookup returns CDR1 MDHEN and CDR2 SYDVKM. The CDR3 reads CASSEVDEQYF. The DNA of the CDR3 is TGTGCCAGCAGTGAGGTGGACGAGCAGTACTTC.

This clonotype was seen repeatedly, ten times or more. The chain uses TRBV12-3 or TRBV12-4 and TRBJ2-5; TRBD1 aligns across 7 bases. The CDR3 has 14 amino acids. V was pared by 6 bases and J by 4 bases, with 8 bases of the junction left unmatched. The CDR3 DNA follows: TGTGCCAGCAGCCACCGACAGGGTGCAGAGACCCAGTACTTC. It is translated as CASSHRQGAETQYF.

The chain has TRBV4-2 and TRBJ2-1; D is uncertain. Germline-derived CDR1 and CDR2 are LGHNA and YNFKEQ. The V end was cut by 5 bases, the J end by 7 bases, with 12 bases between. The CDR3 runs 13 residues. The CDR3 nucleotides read TGTGCCAGCAGCGAATTGGTATTTAATGAGCAGTTCTTC. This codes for CASSELVFNEQFF.

CDR3 in amino acids: CASQEGLMNTEAFF. In nucleotides, the CDR3 is TGTGCCAGCCAGGAAGGACTGATGAACACTGAAGCTTTCTTT. The rearrangement links TRBV6-2 or TRBV6-3 to TRBJ1-1, with D unresolved. Germline CDR1 MNHEY, CDR2 SVGEGT. The CDR3 totals 14 residues. Trimming took off 8 bases at V and 0 bases at J, with 13 bases between the two ends.

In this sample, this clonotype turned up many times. In DNA, the CDR3 is TGCAGTGCTAGACCACACCCAAGGGACAGGGAGTCCTACGAGCAGTACTTC. It encodes CSARPHPRDRESYEQYF. The chain links TRBV20-1 to TRBJ2-7; 9 bases are shared with TRBD1. There are 17 residues in the CDR3. Germline V lookup: CDR1 DFQATT, CDR2 SNEGSKA (reference sequence). V shed 2 bases, J shed 1 base, and the junction held 12 bases outside the gene matches.

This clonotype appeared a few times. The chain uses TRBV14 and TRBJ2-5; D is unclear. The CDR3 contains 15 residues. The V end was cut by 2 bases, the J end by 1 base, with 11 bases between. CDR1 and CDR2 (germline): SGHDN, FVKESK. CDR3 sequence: CASSQLDPVQETQYF. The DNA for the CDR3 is TGTGCCAGCAGCCAACTCGACCCCGTCCAAGAGACCCAGTACTTC. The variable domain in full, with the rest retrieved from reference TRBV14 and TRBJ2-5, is EAGVTQFPSHSVIEKGQTVTLRCDPISGHDNLYWYRRVMGKEIKFLLHFVKESKQDESGMPNNRFLAERTGGTYSTLKVQPAELEDSGVYFCASSQLDPVQETQYFGPGTRLLVL.

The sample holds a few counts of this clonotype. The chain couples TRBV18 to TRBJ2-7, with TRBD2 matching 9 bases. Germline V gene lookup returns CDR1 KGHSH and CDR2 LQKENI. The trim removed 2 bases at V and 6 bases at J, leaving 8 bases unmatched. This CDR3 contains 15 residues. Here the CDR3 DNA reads TGTGCCAGCTCACCAACGATAGCGGGGGCATCCGAGCAGTACTTC. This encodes CASSPTIAGASEQYF.

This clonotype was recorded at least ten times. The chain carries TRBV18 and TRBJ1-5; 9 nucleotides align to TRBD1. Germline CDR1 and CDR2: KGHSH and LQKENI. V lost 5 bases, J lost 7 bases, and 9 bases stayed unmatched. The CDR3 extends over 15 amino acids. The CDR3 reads CASSGTGGAGQPQHF. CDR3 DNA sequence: TGTGCCAGCTCAGGTACAGGGGGCGCAGGGCAGCCCCAGCATTTT.